This T cell receptor beta chain was identified during a study of identical twins. TCRdb itself ran the 5' RACE reads through MiXCR, one entry per CDR3 protein. The table has about 920,000 distinct CDR3 sequences, 10% to 15% seen once. This clonotype appeared a few times. Mismatch with germline at one junction end may stem from a read error. This CDR3 is built from 15 residues. The data were also submitted as part of a second study, on yellow fever vaccine responses in identical twins.

The sample was PBMCs. The rearrangement links TRBV12-3 or TRBV12-4 to TRBJ2-1; 8 nucleotides line up with TRBD2. This receptor was obtained from a woman aged 18-29 years in good health. CDR3 sequence reads: CASSIAGTSYNEQFF. The CDR3 DNA sequence: TGTGCCAGCAGTATAGCGGGAACCTCCTACAATGAGCAGTTCTTC.